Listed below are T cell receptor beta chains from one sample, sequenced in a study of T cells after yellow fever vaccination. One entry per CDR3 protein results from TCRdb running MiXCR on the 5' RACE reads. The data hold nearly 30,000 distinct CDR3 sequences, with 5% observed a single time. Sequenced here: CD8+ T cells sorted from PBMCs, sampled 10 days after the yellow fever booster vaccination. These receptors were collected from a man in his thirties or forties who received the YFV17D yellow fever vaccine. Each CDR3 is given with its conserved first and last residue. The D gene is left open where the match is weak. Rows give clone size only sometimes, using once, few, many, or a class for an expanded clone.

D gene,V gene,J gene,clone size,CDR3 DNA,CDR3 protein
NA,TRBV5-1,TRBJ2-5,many,TGCGCCAGCAGCTTCTTGGATGGGCCCCAAGAGACCCAGTACTTC,CASSFLDGPQETQYF
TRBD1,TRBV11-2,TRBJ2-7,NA,TGTGCCAGCAGCTTAGTCGCGACAGGGGGCGCCGAGCAGTACTTC,CASSLVATGGAEQYF
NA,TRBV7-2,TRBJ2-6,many,TGTGCCAGCAGCTTAATGCACTCTGGGGCCAACGTCCTGACTTTC,CASSLMHSGANVLTF
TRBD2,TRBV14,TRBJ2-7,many,TGTGCCAGCAGCCAGGTTAGCGGGAGCTCCTACGAGCAGTACTTC,CASSQVSGSSYEQYF
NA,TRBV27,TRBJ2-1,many,TGTGCCAGCAGTTATGGGGTAGTTTACAATGAGCAGTTCTTC,CASSYGVVYNEQFF
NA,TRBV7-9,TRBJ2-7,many,TGTGCCAGCAGCTTAGGAGGGGATAACTACGAGCAGTACTTC,CASSLGGDNYEQYF
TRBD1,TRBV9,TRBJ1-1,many,TGTGCCAGCAGCGCTACAGGGGGCACTGAAGCTTTCTTT,CASSATGGTEAFF
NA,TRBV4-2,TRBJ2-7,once,TGTGCCAGGGGCCAGGGGCTCCCCTACGAGCAGTACTTC,CARGQGLPYEQYF
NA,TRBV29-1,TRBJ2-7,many,TGCAGCGTTGGAGCCCAGGGACGGTACGAGCAGTACTTC,CSVGAQGRYEQYF
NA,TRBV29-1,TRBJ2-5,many,TGCAGCATTGAAGGGGGGGAAGAGACCCAGTACTTC,CSIEGGEETQYF
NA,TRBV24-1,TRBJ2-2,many,TGTGCCACCAGTGACCCTGACTCCTACACCGGGGAGCTGTTTTTT,CATSDPDSYTGELFF
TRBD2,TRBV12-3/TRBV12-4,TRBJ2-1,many,TGTGCCAGCAGTCCTCGGACTAGCGGGATCTACAATGAGCAGTTCTTC,CASSPRTSGIYNEQFF
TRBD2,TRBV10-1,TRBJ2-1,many,TGCGCCAGCAGTGCACAGCGGGAGGTTTATGAGCAGTTCTTC,CASSAQREVYEQFF
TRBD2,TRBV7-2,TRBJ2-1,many,TGTGCCAGCAGCTTGATAGCGGGAGAGTACAATGAGCAGTTCTTC,CASSLIAGEYNEQFF
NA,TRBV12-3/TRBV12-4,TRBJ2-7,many,TGTGCCAGCAGTTTAGCGCTGGGGGCCTTAAACGAGCAGTACTTC,CASSLALGALNEQYF